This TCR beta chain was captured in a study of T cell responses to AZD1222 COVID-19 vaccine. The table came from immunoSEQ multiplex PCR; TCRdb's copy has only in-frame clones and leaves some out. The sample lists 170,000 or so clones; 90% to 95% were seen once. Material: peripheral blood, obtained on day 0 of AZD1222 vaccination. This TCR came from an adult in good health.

The CDR3 is CASSLEGRDREQYF. The CDR3 nucleotides read TGTGCCAGCAGCTTGGAGGGGAGGGACCGCGAGCAGTACTTC. The chain recombines TRBV5-4 with TRBJ2-7; TRBD2 aligns across 7 bases. V lost 0 bases, J lost 6 bases, and 6 bases stayed unmatched. There are 14 residues in the CDR3. The germline V gene has CDR1 SGHNT and CDR2 YYREEE (reference sequence).